Following are 20 T cell receptor beta chains from one sample sequenced in a study of blood T cell repertoires in COVID-19. Only in-frame clones appear in the TCRdb table, and some are missing; sequencing was by immunoSEQ multiplex PCR. The sample lists 150,000 to 200,000 clones, 76% occurring once. The sample was PBMCs or T cells enriched from blood (not recorded which). All receptors come from a woman in her forties or fifties with acute COVID-19.

V and J are TRBV5-6 and TRBJ1-2; 9 bases align to TRBD1. Germline assignment: CDR1 SGHDT and CDR2 YYEEEE. The CDR3 is 16 residues long. V lost 4 bases to trimming and J lost 2 bases; unmatched junction nucleotides: 9. This CDR3 reads CASSNPQGASNYGYTF. In nucleotides, the CDR3 is TGTGCCAGCAGCAACCCACAGGGGGCTTCGAACTATGGCTACACCTTC. The entire variable domain, with the rest obtained from reference TRBV5-6 and TRBJ1-2, is as follows: DAGVTQSPTHLIKTRGQQVTLRCSPKSGHDTVSWYQQALGQGPQFIFQYYEEEERQRGNFPDRFSGHQFPNYSSELNVNALLLGDSALYLCASSNPQGASNYGYTFGSGTRLTVV.

V gene TRBV3-1 (or the pseudogene TRBV3-2) combines with J gene TRBJ1-2; TRBD1 matches at 10 bases. Trimming removed 1 base from V and 6 bases from J; junction bases left unmatched: 5. In germline, CDR1 is LGHDT, CDR2 YNNKEL (reference sequence). The CDR3 has 15 residues. CDR3 sequence reads: CASSQGATGGHGYTF. CDR3 nucleotides: TGTGCCAGCAGCCAAGGGGCGACAGGGGGCCATGGCTACACCTTC.

This rearrangement joins TRBV5-1 to TRBJ1-6; D is perhaps TRBD1 (6 bases). CDR3 length equals 17 residues. Germline CDR1 SGHRS, CDR2 YFSETQ. The V end lost 4 bases, the J end lost 0 bases, and 14 bases lay between the germline ends. DNA for the CDR3: TGCGCCAGCAGCCCGGACAGTTCCAGCTCCTATAATTCACCCCTCCACTTT. Its protein product is CASSPDSSSSYNSPLHF.

The CDR3 here is CASSLSSGNTEAFF. DNA for the CDR3: TGTGCCAGCAGCTTATCTTCGGGTAACACTGAAGCTTTCTTT. The genes are TRBV11-2 and TRBJ1-1, with no clear D. The CDR3 consists of 14 residues. CDR1 and CDR2 from the germline V gene are SGHAT and FQNNGV. The ends were cut back, 2 bases at V and 2 bases at J, with 9 bases in the middle.

The chain has TRBV7-2 and TRBJ1-1; TRBD1 matches 8 bases. There are 14 residues in the CDR3. Trimming at V came to 4 bases and at J to 3 bases, leaving 4 bases not matched to a gene. Germline V gene lookup returns CDR1 SGHTA and CDR2 FQGNSA. CDR3 protein: CASSSTGADTEAFF. In DNA, the CDR3 is TGTGCCAGCAGCTCGACAGGGGCCGACACTGAAGCTTTCTTT.

The rearrangement joins TRBV25-1 to TRBJ1-5, with D tentatively TRBD1 (5 bases). The CDR3 loop spans 14 amino acids. V lost 6 bases to trimming and J lost 5 bases, with 14 bases between them. The germline V gene has CDR1 MGHDK and CDR2 SYGVNS. The CDR3 protein is CASRGGDSYQPQHF. CDR3 nucleotides: TGTGCCAGCAGGGGCGGGGACTCCTATCAGCCCCAGCATTTT.

This clone showed up just once. J is TRBJ1-2 and V is TRBV20-1; D is unclear. Looked up from germline, CDR1 is DFQATT and CDR2 is SNEGSKA (reference sequence). The CDR3 spans 11 residues. The ends were cut back, 3 bases at V and 3 bases at J, with 5 bases in the middle. CDR3 nucleotides: TGCAGTGCTAGTACTGACTATGGCTACACCTTC. Protein product: CSASTDYGYTF.

The chain employs TRBV5-1 and TRBJ2-2; D might be TRBD2 (6 bases). Germline lookup yields CDR1 SGHRS and CDR2 YFSETQ. Trimming removed 4 bases at V and 5 bases at J, with 15 bases between. This CDR3 is 15 amino acids long. The CDR3, as DNA: TGCGCCAGCAGCAGGATGCGGGGAGCTACCGGGGAGCTGTTTTTT. It encodes CASSRMRGATGELFF.

This clone was observed a few times. DNA of the CDR3: TGTGCCAGCAGTCGTAGAGGCCCTAACTATGGCTACACCTTC. This encodes CASSRRGPNYGYTF. V and J are TRBV6-5 and TRBJ1-2; D is unresolved. There are 14 residues in the CDR3. The germline V gene encodes CDR1 MNHEY and CDR2 SVGAGI. V lost 5 bases and J lost 0, with 10 bases in between.

Comments on this clone: The same CDR3 arises from other DNA sequences in this sample as well. The rearrangement links TRBV28 to TRBJ1-2; tentatively, D is TRBD1 (5 bases). The CDR3 consists of 14 residues. Germline CDR1 reads MDHEN; CDR2 reads SYDVKM. The V gene lost 1 base and the J gene lost 2 bases, with 8 bases spanning the gap. The chain's CDR3 is CASSLFGGNYGYTF. In nucleotides, the CDR3 is TGTGCCAGCAGTTTATTCGGGGGAAACTATGGCTACACCTTC.

The chain couples TRBV7-2 to TRBJ1-2, with D perhaps TRBD1 (5 bases). Germline V CDR1 and CDR2: SGHTA, FQGNSA. This CDR3 is 13 amino acids long. Trimming cost V 4 bases and J 8 bases, with 14 bases left between them. The CDR3 spells CASSSRGVQGYTF. DNA of the CDR3: TGTGCCAGCAGCTCCCGGGGGGTACAGGGCTACACCTTC.

This chain joins TRBV2 and TRBJ2-7; 8 positions match TRBD1. Germline V gives CDR1 SNHLY, CDR2 FYNNEI. This CDR3 is built from 12 residues. V lost 6 bases to trimming and J lost 3 bases; unmatched junction nucleotides: 1. The CDR3 DNA sequence: TGTGCCAGCAGCGGGACAGGCTACGAGCAGTACGTC. Protein: CASSGTGYEQYV.

The V call is TRBV3-1 (or the pseudogene TRBV3-2), the J call TRBJ1-1; D possibly corresponds to TRBD1 (5 bases). The V and J ends lost 0 bases and 7 bases respectively, with 15 bases between them. CDR1 and CDR2 (germline): LGHDT, YNNKEL (reference sequence). The CDR3 totals 15 residues. The CDR3 protein is CASSQEAGLAGEAFF. The DNA for the CDR3 is TGTGCCAGCAGCCAAGAGGCAGGGCTAGCGGGTGAAGCTTTCTTT.

The chain employs TRBV27 and TRBJ1-2; TRBD1 matches 7 bases. J lost 2 bases, V lost 5 bases, and 14 bases had no gene match. The CDR3 length is 17 residues. Looked up from germline, CDR1 is MNHEY and CDR2 is SMNVEV (reference sequence). In nucleotides, the CDR3 is TGTGCCAGCAGTCAAACATTTACCGGGACAGTGAACTATGGCTACACCTTC. It yields the protein CASSQTFTGTVNYGYTF.

This clone was seen a handful of times. The rearrangement uses TRBV28 and TRBJ1-4; 7 nucleotides line up with TRBD1. After removal of 5 bases from V and 4 bases from J, the junction contained 7 bases not matched to a gene. Germline CDR1 MDHEN, CDR2 SYDVKM. The CDR3 is 15 amino acids. The CDR3 loop reads CASSTRQGLNEKLFF. CDR3 nucleotides: TGTGCCAGCAGTACACGACAGGGCCTTAATGAAAAACTGTTTTTT.

The chain combines TRBV9 with TRBJ2-1; 9 bases are shared with TRBD2. J was trimmed by 10 bases and V by 3 bases; bases with no gene match: 11. The germline gives CDR1 SGDLS, CDR2 YYNGEE. This CDR3 contains 15 residues. In DNA form, the CDR3 reads TGTGCCAGCAGCGCAAGCGGGGGGCCGTCTTGGGAGCAGTTCTTC. This codes for CASSASGGPSWEQFF. The variable domain in full, completed from reference TRBV9 and TRBJ2-1, reads DSGVTQTPKHLITATGQRVTLRCSPRSGDLSVYWYQQSLDQGLQFLIQYYNGEERAKGNILERFSAQQFPDLHSELNLSSLELGDSALYFCASSASGGPSWEQFFGPGTRLTVL.

In its sample, this clone was seen once. V usage is TRBV7-9 and J usage is TRBJ2-2; 9 positions agree with TRBD1. The CDR3 runs to 15 residues. V dropped 5 bases and J dropped 6; count of bases not matched to a gene: 7. CDR1 and CDR2 from the germline V gene are SEHNR and FQNEAQ (reference sequence). The CDR3 DNA follows: TGTGCCAGCAGCAAAGGGACAGGGAAGTCCGGGGAGCTGTTTTTT. Translation gives CASSKGTGKSGELFF.

V usage is TRBV27 and J usage is TRBJ1-5, with 10 nucleotides matching TRBD1. The J segment lost 3 bases and the V segment lost 3 bases, leaving 8 bases of the junction unmatched. There are 17 residues in the CDR3. Germline-derived CDR1 and CDR2 are MNHEY and SMNVEV (reference sequence). The CDR3 loop reads CASSLGTGTGANQPQHF. Here the CDR3 DNA reads TGTGCCAGCAGTTTGGGGACGGGGACAGGGGCCAATCAGCCCCAGCATTTT.

The chain is built from TRBV6-1 and TRBJ1-2, with D uncertain. V gave up 1 base and J gave up 6 bases, with 9 bases separating them. The CDR3 contains 13 residues. Germline CDR1 and CDR2: MNHNS and SASEGT. The CDR3 DNA is TGTGCCAGCAGTGAAGAGGGAGTGAATGGCTACACCTTC. This sequence encodes CASSEEGVNGYTF.

This clone was seen just once. The chain carries TRBV19 and TRBJ1-1; D gene ambiguous. The CDR3 has 13 residues. Germline V gives CDR1 LNHDA, CDR2 SQIVND (reference sequence). V was pared by 7 bases and J by 4 bases, with 13 bases between. Written as DNA, the CDR3 is TGTGCCAGTATGGATGGCGGAGCCACTGAAGCTTTCTTT. Protein sequence: CASMDGGATEAFF.